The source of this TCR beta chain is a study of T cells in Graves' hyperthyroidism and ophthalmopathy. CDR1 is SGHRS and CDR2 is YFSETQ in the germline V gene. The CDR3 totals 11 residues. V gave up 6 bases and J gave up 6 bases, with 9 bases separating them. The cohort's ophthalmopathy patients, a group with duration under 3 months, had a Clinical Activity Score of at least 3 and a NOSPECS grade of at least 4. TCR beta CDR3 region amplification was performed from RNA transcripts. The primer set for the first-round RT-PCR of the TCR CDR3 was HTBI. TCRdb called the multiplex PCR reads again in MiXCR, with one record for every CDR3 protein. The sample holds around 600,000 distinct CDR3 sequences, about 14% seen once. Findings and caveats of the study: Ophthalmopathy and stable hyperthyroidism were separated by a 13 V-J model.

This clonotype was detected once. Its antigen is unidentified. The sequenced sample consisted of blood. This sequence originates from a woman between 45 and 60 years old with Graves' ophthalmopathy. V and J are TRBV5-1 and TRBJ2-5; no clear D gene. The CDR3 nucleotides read TGCGCCAGCAACTCAGATCAGACCCAGTACTTC. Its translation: CASNSDQTQYF. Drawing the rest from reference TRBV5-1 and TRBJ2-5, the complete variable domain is KAGVTQTPRYLIKTRGQQVTLSCSPISGHRSVSWYQQTPGQGLQFLFEYFSETQRNKGNFPGRFSGRQFSNSRSEMNVSTLELGDSALYLCASNSDQTQYFGPGTRLLVL.